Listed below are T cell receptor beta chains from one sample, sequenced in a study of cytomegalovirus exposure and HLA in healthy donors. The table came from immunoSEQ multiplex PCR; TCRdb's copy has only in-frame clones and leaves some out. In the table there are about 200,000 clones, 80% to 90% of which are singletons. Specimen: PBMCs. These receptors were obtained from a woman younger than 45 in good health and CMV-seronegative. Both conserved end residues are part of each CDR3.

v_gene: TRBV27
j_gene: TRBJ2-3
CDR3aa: CASSLWREQDTQYF

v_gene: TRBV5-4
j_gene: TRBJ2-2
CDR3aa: CASSLSPSGSNTGELFF

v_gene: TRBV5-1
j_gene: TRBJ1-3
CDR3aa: CASSSGQGANTIYF

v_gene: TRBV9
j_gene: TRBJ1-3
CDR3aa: CASSVAAGHSGNTIYF

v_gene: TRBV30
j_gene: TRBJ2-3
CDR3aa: CAWSTAGVGDTQYF

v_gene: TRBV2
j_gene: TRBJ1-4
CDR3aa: CASRRDTLMSEKLFF

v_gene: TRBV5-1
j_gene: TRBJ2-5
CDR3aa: CASRPGPGSQETQYF

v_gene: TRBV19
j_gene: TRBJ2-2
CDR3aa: CASSMMSRGAGGDTGELFF

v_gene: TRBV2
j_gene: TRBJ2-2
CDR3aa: CASSDSGEGELFF

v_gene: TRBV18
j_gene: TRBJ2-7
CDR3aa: CASSSTSGGLSYEQYF

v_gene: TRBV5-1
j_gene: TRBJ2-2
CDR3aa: CASAPGTGGRELFF

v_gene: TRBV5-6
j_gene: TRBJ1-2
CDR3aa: CASSLVSVNYGYTF

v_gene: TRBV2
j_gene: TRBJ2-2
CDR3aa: CASREGGGTGELFF

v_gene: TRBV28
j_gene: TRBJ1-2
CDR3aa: CASSAGTRGYTF

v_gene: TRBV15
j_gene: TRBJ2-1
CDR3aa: CATSRESGGGYNEQFF

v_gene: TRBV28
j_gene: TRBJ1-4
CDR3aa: CASSNLPGQGLEKLFF

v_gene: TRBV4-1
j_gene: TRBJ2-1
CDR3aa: CASRPGPSDLNEQFF

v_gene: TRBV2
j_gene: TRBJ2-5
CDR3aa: CASTTGIGETQYF

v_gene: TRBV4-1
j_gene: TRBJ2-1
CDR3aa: CASSHSTGSSYNEQFF

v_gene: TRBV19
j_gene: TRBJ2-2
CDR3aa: CASGREYTGELFF

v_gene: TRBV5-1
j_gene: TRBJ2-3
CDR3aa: CASSLYKGADTQYF

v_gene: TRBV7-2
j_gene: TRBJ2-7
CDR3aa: CASSLESGGEQYF

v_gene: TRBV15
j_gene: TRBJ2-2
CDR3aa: CATSRDLAVLFTGELFF

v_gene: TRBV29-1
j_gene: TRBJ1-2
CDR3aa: CSLTRTGDYGYTF

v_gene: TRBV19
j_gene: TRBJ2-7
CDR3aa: CASSTLAGPTYEQYF

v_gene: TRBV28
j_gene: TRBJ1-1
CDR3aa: CASQRHGQSEAFF

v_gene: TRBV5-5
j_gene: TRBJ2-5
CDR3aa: CASSLVGTGQETQYF

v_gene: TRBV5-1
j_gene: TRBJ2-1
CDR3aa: CASSSRPLAMSSYNEQFF

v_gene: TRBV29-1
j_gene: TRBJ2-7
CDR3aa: CSVAGTGAYEQYF